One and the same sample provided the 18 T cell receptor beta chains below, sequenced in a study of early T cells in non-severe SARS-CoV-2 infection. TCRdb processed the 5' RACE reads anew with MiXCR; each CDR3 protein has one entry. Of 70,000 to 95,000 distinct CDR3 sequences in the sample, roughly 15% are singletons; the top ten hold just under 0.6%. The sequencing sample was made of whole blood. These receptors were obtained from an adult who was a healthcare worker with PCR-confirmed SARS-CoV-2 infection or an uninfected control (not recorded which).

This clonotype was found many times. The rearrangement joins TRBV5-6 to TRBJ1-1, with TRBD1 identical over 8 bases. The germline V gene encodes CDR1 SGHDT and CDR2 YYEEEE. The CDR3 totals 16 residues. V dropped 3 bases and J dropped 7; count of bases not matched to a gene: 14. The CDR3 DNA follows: TGTGCCAGCAGCTGGTCGGGACAGGCGCACCCAATTGAAGCTTTCTTT. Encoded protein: CASSWSGQAHPIEAFF.

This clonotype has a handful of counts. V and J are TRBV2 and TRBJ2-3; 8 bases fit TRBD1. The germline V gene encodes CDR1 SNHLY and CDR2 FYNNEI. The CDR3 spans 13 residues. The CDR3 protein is CSSRGLVTDTQYF. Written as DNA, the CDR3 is TGTTCAAGCAGGGGGCTCGTTACAGATACGCAGTATTTT. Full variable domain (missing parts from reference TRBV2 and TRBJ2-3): EPEVTQTPSHQVTQMGQEVILRCVPISNHLYFYWYRQILGQKVEFLVSFYNNEISEKSEIFDDQFSVERPDGSNFTLKIRSTKLEDSAMYFCSSRGLVTDTQYFGPGTRLTVL.

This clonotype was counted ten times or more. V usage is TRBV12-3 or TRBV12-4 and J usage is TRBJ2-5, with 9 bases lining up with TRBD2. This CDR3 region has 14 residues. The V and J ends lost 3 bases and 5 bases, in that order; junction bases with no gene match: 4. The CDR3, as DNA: TGTGCCAGCAGTTTCCTGCGGGGGGGTGAGACCCAGTACTTC. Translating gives CASSFLRGGETQYF.

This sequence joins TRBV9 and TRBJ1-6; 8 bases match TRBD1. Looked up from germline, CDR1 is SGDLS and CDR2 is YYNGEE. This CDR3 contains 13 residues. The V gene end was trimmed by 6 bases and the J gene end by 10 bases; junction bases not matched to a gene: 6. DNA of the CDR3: TGTGCCAGCACCCCAGGGGACAGGTCACCCCTCCACTTT. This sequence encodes CASTPGDRSPLHF.

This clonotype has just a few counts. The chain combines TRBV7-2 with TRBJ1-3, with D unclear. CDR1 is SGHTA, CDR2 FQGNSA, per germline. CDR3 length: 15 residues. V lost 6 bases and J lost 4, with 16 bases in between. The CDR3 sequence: CASRTDRVSGNTIYF. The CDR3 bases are TGTGCCAGCAGAACCGACCGAGTCTCCGGAAACACCATATATTTT. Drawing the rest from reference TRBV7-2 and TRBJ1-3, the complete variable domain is GAGVSQSPSNKVTEKGKDVELRCDPISGHTALYWYRQSLGQGLEFLIYFQGNSAPDKSGLPSDRFSAERTGGSVSTLTIQRTQQEDSAVYLCASRTDRVSGNTIYFGEGSWLTVV.

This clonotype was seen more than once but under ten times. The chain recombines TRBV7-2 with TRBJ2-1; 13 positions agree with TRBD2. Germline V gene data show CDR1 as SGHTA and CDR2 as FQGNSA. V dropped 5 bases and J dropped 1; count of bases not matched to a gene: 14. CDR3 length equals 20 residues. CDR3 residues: CASSRPTSGGASGSYNEQFF. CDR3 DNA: TGTGCCAGCAGCCGCCCCACTAGCGGGGGGGCGAGCGGGTCCTACAATGAGCAGTTCTTC.

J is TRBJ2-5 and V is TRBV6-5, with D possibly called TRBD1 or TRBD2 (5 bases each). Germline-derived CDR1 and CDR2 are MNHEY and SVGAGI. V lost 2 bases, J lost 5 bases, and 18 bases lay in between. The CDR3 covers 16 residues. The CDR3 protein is CASSYGINGALETQYF. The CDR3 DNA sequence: TGTGCCAGCAGTTACGGGATAAACGGGGCCTTGGAGACCCAGTACTTC.

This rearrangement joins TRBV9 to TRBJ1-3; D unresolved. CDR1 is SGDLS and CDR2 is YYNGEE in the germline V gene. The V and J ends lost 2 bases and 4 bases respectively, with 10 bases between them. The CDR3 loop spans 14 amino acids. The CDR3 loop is CASSVVAAGNTIYF. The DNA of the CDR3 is TGTGCCAGCAGCGTTGTAGCAGCCGGAAACACCATATATTTT.

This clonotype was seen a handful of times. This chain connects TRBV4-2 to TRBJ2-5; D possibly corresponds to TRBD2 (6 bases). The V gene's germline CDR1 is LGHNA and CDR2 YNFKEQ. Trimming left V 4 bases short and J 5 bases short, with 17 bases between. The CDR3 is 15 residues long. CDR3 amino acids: CASSPGTEDGETQYF. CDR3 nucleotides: TGTGCCAGCAGCCCGGGGACTGAGGATGGGGAGACCCAGTACTTC.

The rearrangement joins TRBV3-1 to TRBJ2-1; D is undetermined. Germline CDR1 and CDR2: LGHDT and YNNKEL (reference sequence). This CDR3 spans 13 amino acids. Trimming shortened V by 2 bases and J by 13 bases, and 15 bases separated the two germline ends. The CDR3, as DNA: TGTGCCAGCAGCCAACCCGGGCCTCAAGTCCAGTTCTTC. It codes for CASSQPGPQVQFF.

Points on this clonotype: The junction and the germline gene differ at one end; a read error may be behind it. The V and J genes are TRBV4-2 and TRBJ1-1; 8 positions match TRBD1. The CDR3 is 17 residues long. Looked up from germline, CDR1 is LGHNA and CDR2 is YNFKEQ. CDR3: CASSQGGPDRENAEAFF. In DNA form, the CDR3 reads TGTGCCAGCAGCCAAGGAGGGCCGGACAGGGAGAACGCTGAAGCTTTCTTT.

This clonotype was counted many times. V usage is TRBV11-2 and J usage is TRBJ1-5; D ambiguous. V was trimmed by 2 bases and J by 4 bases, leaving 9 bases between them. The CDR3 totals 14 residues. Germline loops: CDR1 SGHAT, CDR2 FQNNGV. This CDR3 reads CASSLTPQNQPQHF. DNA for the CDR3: TGTGCCAGCAGCTTAACTCCGCAGAATCAGCCCCAGCATTTT.

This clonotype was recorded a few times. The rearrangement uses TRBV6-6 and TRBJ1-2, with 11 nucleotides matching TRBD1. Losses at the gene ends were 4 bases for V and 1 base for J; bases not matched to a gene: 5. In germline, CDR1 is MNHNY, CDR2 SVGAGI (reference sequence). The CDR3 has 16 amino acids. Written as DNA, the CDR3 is TGTGCCAGCAGTTCAGGGACAGGGGGAAATAACTATGGCTACACCTTC. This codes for CASSSGTGGNNYGYTF.

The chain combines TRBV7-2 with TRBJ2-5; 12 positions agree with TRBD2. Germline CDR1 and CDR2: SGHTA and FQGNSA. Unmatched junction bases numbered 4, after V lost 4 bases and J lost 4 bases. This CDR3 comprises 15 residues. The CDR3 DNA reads TGTGCCAGCAGCTCGCTAGCGGGGGGGCGAGAGACCCAGTACTTC. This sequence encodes CASSSLAGGRETQYF.

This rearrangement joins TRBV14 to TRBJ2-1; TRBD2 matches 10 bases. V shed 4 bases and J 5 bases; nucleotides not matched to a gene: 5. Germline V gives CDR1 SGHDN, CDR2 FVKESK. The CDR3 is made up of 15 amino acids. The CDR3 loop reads CASSRQRGGHNEQFF. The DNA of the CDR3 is TGTGCCAGCAGCCGGCAGCGGGGGGGACACAATGAGCAGTTCTTC.

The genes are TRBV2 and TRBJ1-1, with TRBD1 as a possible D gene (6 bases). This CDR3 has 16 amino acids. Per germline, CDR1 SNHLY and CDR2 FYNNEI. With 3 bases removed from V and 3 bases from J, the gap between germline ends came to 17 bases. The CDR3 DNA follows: TGTGCCAGCAGTGATCAGGGGCTTTCGTTCGACACTGAAGCTTTCTTT. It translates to CASSDQGLSFDTEAFF.

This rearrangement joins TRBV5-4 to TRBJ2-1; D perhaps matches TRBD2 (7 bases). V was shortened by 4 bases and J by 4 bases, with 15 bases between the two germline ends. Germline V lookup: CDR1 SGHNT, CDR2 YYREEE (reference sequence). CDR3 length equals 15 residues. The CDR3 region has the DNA TGTGCCAGCAGCCAACCGGGGGGCGAGTACAATGAGCAGTTCTTC. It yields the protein CASSQPGGEYNEQFF.

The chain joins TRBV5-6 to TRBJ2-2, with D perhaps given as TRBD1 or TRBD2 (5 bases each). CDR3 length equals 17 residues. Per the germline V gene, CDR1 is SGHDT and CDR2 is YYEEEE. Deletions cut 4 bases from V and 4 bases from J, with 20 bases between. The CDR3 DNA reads TGTGCCAGCAGCCCCCGTTTTGGGGGTTTGGGCACCGGGGAGCTGTTTTTT. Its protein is CASSPRFGGLGTGELFF.